Below, 7 T cell receptor beta chains from the same sample are listed, as sequenced in a study of blood T cell repertoires in COVID-19. Repertoires were generated with immunoSEQ multiplex PCR, while TCRdb's copy carries only in-frame clones and drops some. Seen here are approximately 150,000 clones, more than 70% observed once, and the top ten hold 1.4%. Sequenced sample: peripheral blood. The receptor set was obtained from a man aged 55-75 years with acute or convalescent COVID-19.

The chain's CDR3 is CASSAGSPLHF. DNA of the CDR3: TGTGCCAGCAGTGCAGGGTCACCCCTCCACTTT. This chain joins TRBV2 and TRBJ1-6, with a weak D call TRBD1 (5 bases). The CDR3 consists of 11 residues. Germline V gene data show CDR1 as SNHLY and CDR2 as FYNNEI. The V end was cut by 4 bases, the J end by 10 bases, with 5 bases between.

The chain uses TRBV19 and TRBJ2-2, with TRBD2 matching over 12 bases. Germline trimming cut 3 bases from V and 5 bases from J; bases unmatched to any gene: 7. Germline V gene lookup returns CDR1 LNHDA and CDR2 SQIVND (reference sequence). CDR3 length: 17 amino acids. CDR3 DNA: TGTGCCAGTAGTATTGGGCTAGCGGGAGGGCCGACCGGGGAGCTGTTTTTT. The encoded protein is CASSIGLAGGPTGELFF.

The CDR3 reads CASSLDDGNGYTF. The CDR3 coding sequence is TGCGCCAGCAGCTTGGACGACGGGAATGGCTACACCTTC. The chain combines TRBV5-1 with TRBJ1-2, with D unclear. The CDR3 spans 13 residues. Germline V gene data show CDR1 as SGHRS and CDR2 as YFSETQ. The V end was cut by 0 bases, the J end by 6 bases, with 9 bases between.

The chain employs TRBV24-1 and TRBJ1-2, with TRBD1 matching over 10 bases. Germline CDR1 KGHDR, CDR2 SFDVKD. V lost 4 bases, J lost 5 bases, and 6 bases stayed unmatched. This CDR3 region has 15 residues. The CDR3 DNA follows: TGTGCCACCAGTGACCGAGGACAGGGGGGATATGGCTACACCTTC. This encodes CATSDRGQGGYGYTF.

This clone was recorded only once. The CDR3 sequence is CASSLWTGSLMNTEAFF. The CDR3 coding sequence is TGTGCCAGCAGCCTCTGGACAGGGAGCCTAATGAACACTGAAGCTTTCTTT. This chain links TRBV4-2 with TRBJ1-1, with TRBD1 matching 8 bases. V was pared by 4 bases and J by 0 bases, with 10 bases of the junction left unmatched. Germline CDR1 reads LGHNA; CDR2 reads YNFKEQ. This CDR3 has 17 amino acids.

In nucleotides, the CDR3 is TGTGCCAGCAGTTTTGGACAGGGGTACAACTACACCTTC. This gives the protein CASSFGQGYNYTF. The chain uses TRBV12-3 or TRBV12-4 and TRBJ1-2; 9 positions agree with TRBD1. J was trimmed by 10 bases and V by 3 bases; bases with no gene match: 6. The CDR3 spans 13 residues.

The J gene is TRBJ2-7, the V gene TRBV5-1, with 8 positions matching TRBD2. The CDR3 runs to 15 residues. J lost 5 bases, V lost 4 bases, and 11 bases had no gene match. The germline V gene has CDR1 SGHRS and CDR2 YFSETQ. Here the CDR3 DNA reads TGCGCCAGCAGCGGGGGAGGAGCGGGAGACCACGAGCAGTACTTC. This codes for CASSGGGAGDHEQYF.